This T cell receptor beta chain was identified during a study of cytomegalovirus exposure and HLA in healthy donors. Study-level findings and limits: Overall, roughly 160 TCR beta chains were annotated as cytomegalovirus-associated.

A roughly 120-subject validation cohort, separate from the approximately 610-subject first cohort, supplied the donors. To note about this clone: The antigen remains undetermined.

The table came from immunoSEQ multiplex PCR; TCRdb's copy has only in-frame clones and leaves some out. The table has about 200,000 clones, around 84% seen once; the top ten hold around 15%. What was sequenced was PBMCs. This clonotype originated in a woman aged 25 to 39 in good health and CMV-seropositive.

The CDR3 loop reads CASSLATGHTEAFF. CDR3 coding DNA: TGCGCCAGCAGCTTGGCCACAGGGCACACTGAAGCTTTCTTT. This chain joins TRBV5-1 and TRBJ1-1, with D possibly matching TRBD1 (6 bases). This CDR3 has 14 amino acids. The V gene's germline CDR1 is SGHRS and CDR2 YFSETQ. Trimming removed 0 bases from V and 3 bases from J, with 9 bases in between.